One and the same sample provided the 28 T cell receptor beta chains below, sequenced in a study of identical twins. TCRdb redid the calling of the 5' RACE reads with MiXCR, one entry per CDR3 protein. The repertoire has roughly 250,000 distinct CDR3 sequences, over 13% of them found once; the top ten carry approximately 8.8%. The sequenced sample consisted of memory (CD45RO+) T cells sorted from blood. The receptors were gathered from a woman aged 18 to 35 in good health.

This clonotype came up a few times. The chain combines TRBV7-8 with TRBJ2-5; D uncertain. Germline V gives CDR1 SGHVS, CDR2 FQNEAQ. CDR3 length equals 16 residues. V was shortened by 0 bases and J by 5 bases, with 16 bases between the two germline ends. Here the CDR3 reads CASSLAEHLFAETQYF. Written as DNA, the CDR3 is TGTGCCAGCAGCTTAGCCGAACATCTCTTCGCGGAGACCCAGTACTTC.

CDR3 sequence: CSVEDGGREAFF. As DNA, the CDR3 is TGCAGCGTTGAAGATGGAGGGAGGGAAGCTTTCTTT. The chain joins TRBV29-1 to TRBJ1-1; no firm D call. V was pared by 0 bases and J by 8 bases, with 10 bases between. This CDR3 comprises 12 residues. CDR1 and CDR2 (germline): SQVTM, ANQGSEA.

The V call is TRBV27, the J call TRBJ2-1, with a tentative D call TRBD2 (5 bases). Germline-derived CDR1 and CDR2 are MNHEY and SMNVEV (reference sequence). The CDR3 covers 13 residues. V was pared by 4 bases and J by 9 bases, with 13 bases between. The CDR3 DNA reads as TGTGCCAGCAGTTCTCCACTAGGACTTGAGCAGTTCTTC. It translates to CASSSPLGLEQFF.

The rearrangement links TRBV12-3 or TRBV12-4 to TRBJ2-7, with D perhaps given as TRBD1 or TRBD2 (5 bases each). The CDR3 runs 12 residues. The ends were cut back, 4 bases at V and 2 bases at J, with 6 bases in the middle. The CDR3 region is CASSWDPYEQYF. CDR3 in DNA: TGTGCCAGCAGTTGGGACCCCTACGAGCAGTACTTC.

This clonotype was found a few times. V usage is TRBV2 and J usage is TRBJ1-1; a weak D match, TRBD1 (6 bases). The V end lost 8 bases, the J end lost 1 base, and 17 bases lay between the germline ends. Per germline, CDR1 SNHLY and CDR2 FYNNEI. This CDR3 comprises 15 residues. This chain's CDR3 is CASQGRGLGNTEAFF. The CDR3 DNA follows: TGTGCCAGCCAAGGCAGGGGACTAGGGAACACTGAAGCTTTCTTT.

This clonotype occurred many times. In DNA form, the CDR3 reads TGCGCCAGCTTGGACCGCTACAATGAGCAGTTCTTC. The encoded protein is CASLDRYNEQFF. The chain recombines TRBV5-1 with TRBJ2-1; D not certain. From germline, CDR1 is SGHRS and CDR2 YFSETQ. V lost 7 bases, J lost 3 bases, and 8 bases lay in between. The length of the CDR3 is 12 residues.

The chain recombines TRBV19 with TRBJ2-1; D uncertain. V was clipped by 5 bases and J by 8 bases, with 16 bases between them. Germline assignment: CDR1 LNHDA and CDR2 SQIVND (reference sequence). CDR3 length: 14 amino acids. The CDR3 region has the DNA TGTGCCAGTAGTCTGGAGATAGGTCGCGATGAGCAGTTCTTC. Translation: CASSLEIGRDEQFF.

The chain couples TRBV4-3 to TRBJ2-3; the D call may be TRBD1 or TRBD2 (5 bases each). The CDR3 length is 15 residues. The V and J ends lost 6 bases and 0 bases respectively, with 13 bases between them. Per the germline V gene, CDR1 is LGHNA and CDR2 is YSLEER. The CDR3: CASRLDGTSTDTQYF. In DNA form, the CDR3 reads TGCGCCAGCAGGCTAGACGGGACGAGCACAGATACGCAGTATTTT.

The J gene is TRBJ2-6, the V gene TRBV5-4, with D uncertain. Germline-derived CDR1 and CDR2 are SGHNT and YYREEE (reference sequence). With 4 bases removed from V and 4 bases from J, the gap between germline ends came to 12 bases. This CDR3 has 15 residues. The CDR3 protein is CASSLWVNGANVLTF. CDR3 bases: TGTGCCAGCAGCCTCTGGGTTAACGGGGCCAACGTCCTGACTTTC.

This clonotype showed up just a few times. V gene TRBV6-5 combines with J gene TRBJ1-2, with D tentatively TRBD1 (5 bases). The V end was cut by 2 bases, the J end by 6 bases, with 16 bases between. Germline V lookup: CDR1 MNHEY, CDR2 SVGAGI. The CDR3 sequence is 15 residues long. CDR3 in amino acids: CASSYRGHSVHGYTF. CDR3 DNA: TGTGCCAGCAGTTACCGAGGACACTCGGTTCATGGCTACACCTTC.

This clonotype was seen more than once but under ten times. The gene calls are TRBV7-6 and TRBJ1-1, with unresolved D. Looked up from germline, CDR1 is SGHVS and CDR2 is FNYEAQ. The CDR3 covers 14 residues. V gave up 6 bases and J gave up 3 bases, with 14 bases separating them. CDR3 protein: CASRTGSKDTEAFF. In nucleotides, the CDR3 is TGTGCCAGCAGGACGGGTTCAAAGGACACTGAAGCTTTCTTT.

This clonotype was counted a few times. V gene TRBV10-3 combines with J gene TRBJ2-3; a weak D match, TRBD2 (5 bases). CDR1 and CDR2 from the germline V gene are ENHRY and SYGVKD. V was trimmed by 11 bases and J by 8 bases, leaving 14 bases between them. This CDR3 has 11 residues. The CDR3 sequence: CAGSTEGTQYF. In DNA form, the CDR3 reads TGTGCCGGTAGTACCGAGGGTACGCAGTATTTT.

This clonotype appeared a few times. The chain is built from TRBV20-1 and TRBJ1-1; tentative D call: TRBD1 (5 bases). Per germline, CDR1 DFQATT and CDR2 SNEGSKA (reference sequence). Trimming stripped 0 bases from V and 4 bases from J, with 9 bases between. The CDR3 loop spans 13 amino acids. DNA for the CDR3: TGCAGTGCTAGAGACAGGGTGGGCACTGAAGCTTTCTTT. It codes for CSARDRVGTEAFF.

The chain has TRBV3-1 and TRBJ2-7, with 8 bases that match TRBD1. Germline values: CDR1 LGHDT, CDR2 YNNKEL (reference sequence). This CDR3 is 16 amino acids long. V shed 3 bases, J shed 2 bases, and the junction held 9 bases outside the gene matches. In DNA, the CDR3 is TGTGCCAGCAGCCAGGCCTGGACAGGGCAAACCTACGAGCAGTACTTC. Translated: CASSQAWTGQTYEQYF.

This clonotype was seen repeatedly, ten times or more. This chain links TRBV5-1 with TRBJ1-2; D gene ambiguous. The CDR3 consists of 14 residues. The germline gives CDR1 SGHRS, CDR2 YFSETQ. The V gene lost 4 bases and the J gene lost 5 bases, with 15 bases spanning the gap. The CDR3 protein is CASSPLSREYGYTF. The CDR3 region has the DNA TGCGCCAGCAGCCCCCTATCACGGGAGTATGGCTACACCTTC.

The table lists this clonotype with a few counts. The chain couples TRBV15 to TRBJ1-4; 7 nucleotides match TRBD1. Germline CDR1 and CDR2: LNHNV and YYDKDF (reference sequence). The CDR3 contains 14 residues. Trimming at V came to 6 bases and at J to 8 bases, leaving 9 bases not matched to a gene. For the CDR3, the DNA is TGTGCCACCAGGCCAGACAGGGAGATCGAAAAACTGTTTTTT. As protein: CATRPDREIEKLFF.

The rearrangement joins TRBV20-1 to TRBJ2-1; D unresolved. This CDR3 spans 14 amino acids. Germline-derived CDR1 and CDR2 are DFQATT and SNEGSKA (reference sequence). The germline V and J ends were trimmed by 3 bases and 0 bases, with 9 bases remaining between them. CDR3 sequence reads: CSARTSNSYNEQFF. CDR3 bases: TGCAGTGCTAGGACCAGTAACTCCTACAATGAGCAGTTCTTC.

This clonotype turned up a few times. The CDR3 DNA reads TGTGCCAGCACAACCTCCCGACTAGTTGCCCACGAGCAGTACTTC. The encoded protein is CASTTSRLVAHEQYF. The chain combines TRBV6-1 with TRBJ2-7; maybe TRBD2 (6 bases). CDR3 size: 15 residues. Germline V gene data show CDR1 as MNHNS and CDR2 as SASEGT. V gave up 7 bases and J gave up 5 bases, with 21 bases separating them.

This clonotype showed up just a few times. The chain links TRBV20-1 to TRBJ1-2, with 7 positions matching TRBD1. The CDR3 is 13 residues long. The V gene end was trimmed by 0 bases and the J gene end by 8 bases; junction bases not matched to a gene: 6. The germline CDR1 and CDR2 sequences are DFQATT and SNEGSKA (reference sequence). The CDR3 loop is CSARDPQGGGYTF. The CDR3 coding sequence is TGCAGTGCTAGAGACCCCCAGGGGGGCGGCTACACCTTC.

This clonotype was picked up a small number of times. The chain combines TRBV7-9 with TRBJ1-1; D unresolved. The CDR3 sequence is 13 residues long. V lost 1 base and J 4 bases, leaving 7 bases between the germline ends. Germline CDR1 is SEHNR and CDR2 is FQNEAQ (reference sequence). CDR3 loop: CASSLDMGTEAFF. CDR3 nucleotides: TGTGCCAGCAGCTTAGATATGGGCACTGAAGCTTTCTTT.

The chain joins TRBV20-1 to TRBJ2-7; the D call may be TRBD1 or TRBD2 (5 bases each). The V gene's germline CDR1 is DFQATT and CDR2 SNEGSKA (reference sequence). The CDR3 is made up of 14 amino acids. V lost 4 bases and J 2 bases, leaving 15 bases between the germline ends. The CDR3 here is CSANPGTEAYEQYF. CDR3 DNA sequence: TGCAGTGCTAACCCGGGGACGGAAGCCTACGAGCAGTACTTC.

This clonotype was seen a few times. This chain links TRBV10-3 with TRBJ2-2; D unresolved. The CDR3 is 11 residues long. The V gene's germline CDR1 is ENHRY and CDR2 SYGVKD. V was cut by 9 bases and J by 10 bases, with 12 bases left in between. CDR3 nucleotide sequence: TGTGCCATAAGAACTCCGGAGGAGCTGTTTTTT. It is translated as CAIRTPEELFF.

The chain recombines TRBV27 with TRBJ2-7, with a tentative D call TRBD1 (5 bases). The V end lost 8 bases, the J end lost 12 bases, and 11 bases lay between the germline ends. The CDR3 has 9 amino acids. Germline V CDR1 and CDR2: MNHEY, SMNVEV (reference sequence). The CDR3 loop is CASRAGPYF. The CDR3 region has the DNA TGTGCCAGCCGGGCAGGGCCGTACTTC.

The chain couples TRBV6-4 to TRBJ2-5; TRBD2 matches 9 bases. The CDR3 runs to 15 residues. CDR1 MRHNA and CDR2 SNTAGT come from the germline V gene. J gave up 5 bases and V 3 bases, and 7 bases lay outside the gene matches. DNA for the CDR3: TGTGCCAGCAGTGAAGGTAGCGGGAGTGGGGAGACCCAGTACTTC. This sequence encodes CASSEGSGSGETQYF.

This clonotype came up a few times. The V gene is TRBV11-3, the J gene TRBJ1-2, with 7 nucleotides matching TRBD1. The V gene end was trimmed by 5 bases and the J gene end by 6 bases; junction bases not matched to a gene: 9. The germline V gene encodes CDR1 SGHNT and CDR2 YENEEA. This CDR3 comprises 14 residues. This CDR3 reads CASSRDRVGHGYTF. In DNA, the CDR3 is TGTGCCAGCAGCCGAGACAGGGTGGGTCATGGCTACACCTTC.

Comments on this clonotype: Being one base from a much bigger clone, this may be a read error. V and J are TRBV6-5 and TRBJ2-1; no firm D call. Germline-derived CDR1 and CDR2 are MNHEY and SVGAGI. The CDR3 extends over 12 amino acids. Trimming removed 4 bases from V and 5 bases from J, with 6 bases in between. The CDR3 region is CASSSTDNEQFF. The CDR3 DNA reads TGTGCCAGCAGTTCGACTGACAATGAGCAGTTCTTC.

This clonotype was observed a few times. This chain links TRBV5-1 with TRBJ2-1, with D tentatively TRBD2 (6 bases). This CDR3 region has 14 residues. CDR1 and CDR2 from the germline V gene are SGHRS and YFSETQ. Trimming removed 6 bases from V and 7 bases from J, with 17 bases in between. CDR3 sequence: CASTLGTAGNEQFF. CDR3 sequence (DNA): TGCGCCAGCACCCTCGGGACTGCCGGAAATGAGCAGTTCTTC.

In the case of this clonotype: This could be a read error, since a much larger clone is one nucleotide away. This is likely a read error, given that the CDR3 carries no conserved phenylalanine or tryptophan at its end. The limits of the CDR3 on the DNA are not certain, so only TCRdb's listed CDR3 is given. This chain links TRBV2 with TRBJ2-3; TRBD2 is the table's D call, not checked against the DNA. Germline V CDR1 and CDR2: SNHLY, FYNNEI. The CDR3 region is 12 residues in length, termini included. This chain's CDR3 is CASREASGTITL.